Below are 27 T cell receptor beta chains sequenced from a single sample in a study of shared clonotypes between healthy human individuals. The data were produced by immunoSEQ multiplex PCR, yet TCRdb's version contains in-frame clones alone and is incomplete. The sample carries about a million clones, approximately 77% recorded once. Material for sequencing was memory CD4+ T cells from PBMCs. Subset denoted: CD45RA-negative fraction. The receptor source for this set is a man between 18 and 35 years old in good health. Some clones in this sample may be carry-over from other donors' samples.

The chain has TRBV7-3 and TRBJ2-5; maybe TRBD1 (5 bases). Germline loops: CDR1 SGHTA, CDR2 FQGTGA. Trimming stripped 1 base from V and 1 base from J, with 7 bases between. CDR3 size: 14 residues. The CDR3 reads CASSLMGPQETQYF. The CDR3 region has the DNA TGTGCCAGCAGCTTAATGGGGCCCCAAGAGACCCAGTACTTC.

In the case of this clone: One end of the junction varies from germline; a read error may be responsible. Other nucleotide sequences in the sample specify the same CDR3. The J gene is TRBJ2-1, the V gene TRBV7-3; TRBD1 matches 8 bases. Per germline, CDR1 SGHTA and CDR2 FQGTGA. The CDR3 totals 15 residues. In nucleotides, the CDR3 is TGTGCCAGCAGCCTAACAGGGGGCTCCTACAATGAGCAGTTCTTC. Protein product: CASSLTGGSYNEQFF.

This chain uses TRBV14 with TRBJ1-1, with D possibly being TRBD1 (5 bases). The CDR3 spans 13 residues. V was cut by 1 base and J by 11 bases, with 14 bases left in between. Germline V CDR1 and CDR2: SGHDN, FVKESK. In DNA form, the CDR3 reads TGTGCCAGCAGCCAAGGGCTCCAGGGTAATGCTTTCTTT. Translating it yields CASSQGLQGNAFF.

The rearrangement joins TRBV9 to TRBJ2-7; TRBD2 might be the D (5 bases). CDR3 length: 15 amino acids. Trimming pared 0 bases from V and 4 bases from J, leaving 14 bases between. CDR1 is SGDLS, CDR2 YYNGEE, per germline. CDR3 residues: CASSVVPGTLYEQYF. The CDR3 DNA sequence: TGTGCCAGCAGCGTAGTTCCGGGAACCCTATACGAGCAGTACTTC.

This clone came up once. The gene calls are TRBV25-1 and TRBJ1-2; a possible D gene is TRBD1 (5 bases). Looked up from germline, CDR1 is MGHDK and CDR2 is SYGVNS. The length of the CDR3 is 13 residues. Trimming cost V 7 bases and J 4 bases, with 13 bases left between them. In DNA, the CDR3 is TGTGCCAGCATCGGGGGTGGGGGCTATGGCTACACCTTC. It translates to CASIGGGGYGYTF.

This chain uses TRBV6-5 with TRBJ2-1, with TRBD2 matching 10 bases. The J segment lost 4 bases and the V segment lost 4 bases, leaving 7 bases of the junction unmatched. CDR1 is MNHEY and CDR2 is SVGAGI in the germline V gene. This CDR3 spans 16 amino acids. CDR3 loop: CASSSNSGRLYNEQFF. The CDR3 nucleotides are TGTGCCAGCAGTTCAAATAGCGGGAGGCTGTACAATGAGCAGTTCTTC.

The gene calls are TRBV4-1 and TRBJ2-7; D perhaps matches TRBD1 (7 bases). The CDR3 totals 15 residues. Trimming shortened V by 4 bases and J by 0 bases, and 13 bases separated the two germline ends. Germline V lookup: CDR1 MGHRA, CDR2 YSYEKL. The DNA of the CDR3 is TGCGCCAGCAGCCGCCGACAGGGAGGCTCCTACGAGCAGTACTTC. This sequence encodes CASSRRQGGSYEQYF.

The CDR3 DNA follows: TGTGCCAGCAGTTACTCTGGCGAAGGGCAGTTCTTC. Protein sequence: CASSYSGEGQFF. This rearrangement joins TRBV6-6 to TRBJ2-1; D is undetermined. The CDR3 is 12 amino acids. Germline loops: CDR1 MNHNY, CDR2 SVGAGI (reference sequence). V gave up 0 bases and J gave up 12 bases, with 9 bases separating them.

The chain combines TRBV30 with TRBJ2-5; tentatively, D is TRBD2 (7 bases). Trimming cost V 0 bases and J 4 bases, with 12 bases left between them. Looked up from germline, CDR1 is GTSNPN and CDR2 is SVGIG (reference sequence). The CDR3 length is 14 residues. The CDR3: CAWSVGGPGETQYF. CDR3 nucleotide sequence: TGTGCCTGGAGTGTCGGGGGGCCAGGAGAGACCCAGTACTTC.

The chain is built from TRBV7-9 and TRBJ2-3; D unresolved. CDR1 SEHNR and CDR2 FQNEAQ come from the germline V gene (reference sequence). The CDR3 length is 12 residues. V shed 10 bases and J shed 14 bases, with 22 bases lying between them. The DNA of the CDR3 is TGTGCCATCGGCCCCCCACGCGTGGACGCGTATTTT. It specifies CAIGPPRVDAYF.

This chain joins TRBV4-3 and TRBJ2-7, with no clear D. This CDR3 has 14 amino acids. V was pared by 0 bases and J by 3 bases, with 9 bases between. Germline V gene lookup returns CDR1 LGHNA and CDR2 YSLEER. CDR3 sequence (DNA): TGCGCCAGCAGCCAAGACTCGGCGTTCTACGAGCAGTACTTC. Translated, it gives CASSQDSAFYEQYF.

The CDR3 region is CASGVGQGSGYTF. Here the CDR3 DNA reads TGTGCTAGTGGTGTTGGACAGGGGAGTGGCTACACCTTC. The chain joins TRBV12-5 to TRBJ1-2, with 9 bases aligning to TRBD1. Trimming at V came to 5 bases and at J to 7 bases, leaving 5 bases not matched to a gene. The CDR3 runs to 13 residues. The germline V gene has CDR1 LGHNT and CDR2 FRNRAP.

V is TRBV7-2 and J is TRBJ2-2, with 11 bases that match TRBD2. V shed 5 bases and J 6 bases; nucleotides not matched to a gene: 14. The CDR3 is made up of 18 amino acids. Germline CDR1 reads SGHTA; CDR2 reads FQGNSA. CDR3 bases: TGTGCCAGCAGCACACCTCGCGCGACACTAGCGGGAGCCGGGGAGCTGTTTTTT. This encodes CASSTPRATLAGAGELFF.

This chain's CDR3 is CASRRIGDTQYF. CDR3 bases: TGTGCCAGCAGGAGGATTGGAGATACGCAGTATTTT. The V and J genes are TRBV6-5 and TRBJ2-3; D ambiguous. The germline V gene encodes CDR1 MNHEY and CDR2 SVGAGI. V was cut by 6 bases and J by 5 bases, with 9 bases left in between. CDR3 length: 12 residues.

In its sample, this clone was seen a few times. Other DNA sequences in this specimen translate into the identical CDR3. The gene calls are TRBV18 and TRBJ1-1; D is unresolved. Per germline, CDR1 KGHSH and CDR2 LQKENI. Trimming shortened V by 3 bases and J by 2 bases, and 7 bases separated the two germline ends. This CDR3 is built from 13 residues. CDR3 region: CASSPQVNTEAFF. As DNA, the CDR3 is TGTGCCAGCTCACCGCAGGTCAACACTGAAGCTTTCTTT. Based on the CDR3 plus reference TRBV18 and TRBJ1-1, the full variable domain is NAGVMQNPRHLVRRRGQEARLRCSPMKGHSHVYWYRQLPEEGLKFMVYLQKENIIDESGMPKERFSAEFPKEGPSILRIQQVVRGDSAAYFCASSPQVNTEAFFGQGTRLTVV.

As for this clone: One end of the junction is discordant with germline, which a read error may explain. The chain has TRBV7-9 and TRBJ2-2, with 8 bases aligning to TRBD2. Germline V lookup: CDR1 SEHNR, CDR2 FQNEAQ (reference sequence). This CDR3 is built from 12 residues. Here the CDR3 reads CASTSVMSGGVF. The CDR3 nucleotides are TGTGCCAGCACCTCAGTGATGAGCGGGGGTGTTTTT.

This clone was found once. The genes are TRBV7-8 and TRBJ2-1, with TRBD2 identical over 10 bases. The CDR3 consists of 15 residues. V dropped 3 bases and J dropped 10; count of bases not matched to a gene: 9. Germline V gene data show CDR1 as SGHVS and CDR2 as FQNEAQ. The CDR3 DNA reads TGTGCCAGCAGCTTCGACAGCGGGAGGGCGGGGGAGCAGTTCTTC. Translation gives CASSFDSGRAGEQFF.

The V gene is TRBV5-1, the J gene TRBJ2-5; 7 bases are a match to TRBD1. Germline CDR1 SGHRS, CDR2 YFSETQ. The CDR3 runs 13 residues. J gave up 5 bases and V 3 bases, and 4 bases lay outside the gene matches. The CDR3 sequence: CASSWDSTETQYF. In nucleotides, the CDR3 is TGCGCCAGCAGCTGGGACAGTACCGAGACCCAGTACTTC.

The chain joins TRBV10-3 to TRBJ2-5; 9 bases fit TRBD1. CDR3 size: 16 residues. V lost 5 bases, J lost 5 bases, and 12 bases stayed unmatched. Per the germline V gene, CDR1 is ENHRY and CDR2 is SYGVKD. The chain's CDR3 is CAISTRTGARGETQYF. CDR3 nucleotide sequence: TGTGCCATCAGTACCCGGACAGGGGCCCGAGGGGAGACCCAGTACTTC.

V and J are TRBV7-9 and TRBJ1-5, with TRBD1 as a possible D gene (6 bases). This CDR3 region has 16 residues. CDR1 is SEHNR and CDR2 is FQNEAQ in the germline V gene (reference sequence). The V end was cut by 0 bases, the J end by 1 base, with 10 bases between. The CDR3 coding sequence is TGTGCCAGCAGCTTAGCAGGGGGTGGGAGCAATCAGCCCCAGCATTTT. As protein: CASSLAGGGSNQPQHF.

The chain recombines TRBV4-3 with TRBJ2-1, with 15 bases lining up with TRBD2. CDR1 and CDR2 from the germline V gene are LGHNA and YSLEER. After removal of 3 bases from V and 6 bases from J, the junction contained 9 bases not matched to a gene. This CDR3 spans 18 amino acids. DNA for the CDR3: TGCGCCAGCAGCCAGAAGGGACTAGCGGGAGGCCCCAGCAATGAGCAGTTCTTC. It translates to CASSQKGLAGGPSNEQFF.

The gene calls are TRBV2 and TRBJ2-2; D may be TRBD1 or TRBD2 (5 bases each). The CDR3 runs to 15 residues. Per germline, CDR1 SNHLY and CDR2 FYNNEI. V lost 6 bases to trimming and J lost 2 bases, with 13 bases between them. In DNA form, the CDR3 reads TGTGCCAGCAGATTCGGGGCCCTAAACACCGGGGAGCTGTTTTTT. This translates into CASRFGALNTGELFF.

This clone has just a few counts. The V and J genes are TRBV28 and TRBJ1-4; D remains unclear. Germline values: CDR1 MDHEN, CDR2 SYDVKM. CDR3 length equals 13 residues. With 10 bases removed from V and 8 bases from J, the gap between germline ends came to 17 bases. The CDR3 region is CATITDSAEKLFF. CDR3 DNA sequence: TGTGCCACCATAACTGATAGTGCAGAAAAACTGTTTTTT.

The chain couples TRBV6-9 to TRBJ1-4; D is ambiguous. The CDR3 sequence is 13 residues long. Per germline, CDR1 MNHGY and CDR2 SVAAGI. Trimming removed 8 bases from V and 4 bases from J, with 11 bases in between. CDR3 sequence (DNA): TGTGCCAGCCCAGCAGGTTATAATGAAAAACTGTTTTTT. Translating gives CASPAGYNEKLFF.

This clone has only one observation. CDR3 region: CASAAGSNYGYTF. DNA of the CDR3: TGTGCCAGCGCGGCAGGCTCTAACTATGGCTACACCTTC. The V call is TRBV2, the J call TRBJ1-2, with D uncertain. There are 13 residues in the CDR3. Trimming removed 8 bases at V and 0 bases at J, with 10 bases between. The germline V gene has CDR1 SNHLY and CDR2 FYNNEI.

A single count supports this clone. The gene calls are TRBV28 and TRBJ2-6; unclear D gene. CDR3 length equals 16 residues. V was trimmed by 1 base and J by 0 bases, leaving 7 bases between them. The germline V gene has CDR1 MDHEN and CDR2 SYDVKM. The CDR3 nucleotides are TGTGCCAGCAGTTTATACAGTCTCTCTGGGGCCAACGTCCTGACTTTC. This codes for CASSLYSLSGANVLTF.

This clone was detected a few times. The chain carries TRBV11-3 and TRBJ1-4, with D hard to call. Trimming shortened V by 5 bases and J by 4 bases, and 8 bases separated the two germline ends. Germline CDR1 and CDR2: SGHNT and YENEEA. The CDR3 contains 13 residues. The CDR3 DNA reads as TGTGCCAGCAGCATGACGCTTAATGAAAAACTGTTTTTT. Its translation: CASSMTLNEKLFF.